These T cell receptor beta chains were read from a single sample in a study of graft-versus-host responses after intestinal transplantation. These receptors' antigens are unknown. Assay: immunoSEQ multiplex PCR; the TCRdb copy retains only in-frame clones and omits some. Among under 75,000 clones listed, nearly 90% were seen once. The input for sequencing was unstimulated CD8+ T cells sorted from spleen or lymph node cells, taken before transplant. These receptors were taken from a human donor who was the organ donor for an intestinal transplant. The CDR3 runs from the conserved cysteine through the conserved F or W. A D gene is named only where the DNA matches it firmly. The listing skips clone size in some rows; elsewhere it reads once, few, many or a size class.

j_gene | abundance | d_gene | v_gene | CDR3nt | CDR3aa
TRBJ2-5 | - | TRBD2 | TRBV5-4 | TGTGCCAGCAGCTCGCGGGGGCAAGAGACCCAGTACTTC | CASSSRGQETQYF
TRBJ2-2 | - | TRBD2 | TRBV11-3 | TGTGCCAGCAGCTTAGACCCCTCGGTAGCGGGGGGTTTCGGGGAGCTGTTTTTT | CASSLDPSVAGGFGELFF
TRBJ2-1 | - | - | TRBV15 | TGTGCCACCAGCAGACACAGTAGCGGTTACAATGAGCAGTTCTTC | CATSRHSSGYNEQFF
TRBJ2-5 | - | - | TRBV11-1 | TGTGCCAGCAGCTTATTGTACAGCCAAGAGACCCAGTACTTC | CASSLLYSQETQYF
TRBJ1-1 | - | TRBD1 | TRBV27 | TGTGCCAGCAGTGCAGGGGGTGGGACTGAAGCTTTCTTT | CASSAGGGTEAFF
TRBJ1-1 | - | - | TRBV7-3 | TGTGCCAGCACCAACAACGGGGGGTCCACTGAAGCTTTCTTT | CASTNNGGSTEAFF
TRBJ1-1 | - | TRBD1 | TRBV5-1 | TGCGCCAGCAGCAGCGGGACAGGGGCCCCTGAAGCTTTCTTT | CASSSGTGAPEAFF
TRBJ2-1 | - | TRBD1 | TRBV7-9 | TGTGCCAGCAGCTCGACAGGGGGCCTAAACAATGAGCAGTTCTTC | CASSSTGGLNNEQFF
TRBJ1-1 | - | TRBD1 | TRBV15 | TGTGCCACCCGACAGACAGGGGCCGGGAACACTGAAGCTTTCTTT | CATRQTGAGNTEAFF
TRBJ2-4 | - | TRBD1 | TRBV19 | TGTGCCAGTAGTATGACAGGGGGGATTCAGTACTTC | CASSMTGGIQYF
TRBJ2-5 | - | TRBD1 | TRBV6-1 | TGTGCCAGCAGTGAAGCGCTCTGGGACAGGGCCCACCAAGAGACCCAGTACTTC | CASSEALWDRAHQETQYF
TRBJ2-1 | - | TRBD2 | TRBV5-6 | TGTGCCAGCAGCTTAGTGGACCGGGACTATGGTAATGAGCAGTTCTTC | CASSLVDRDYGNEQFF
TRBJ1-4 | - | - | TRBV19 | TGTGCCAGTAGCCGCGTAGGGGGGGGAAGTGAAAAACTGTTTTTT | CASSRVGGGSEKLFF
TRBJ2-5 | - | TRBD1 | TRBV4-3 | TGCGCCAGCAGCCAAGTCTTGGACAGGGAACAGACCCAGTACTTC | CASSQVLDREQTQYF
TRBJ1-6 | - | - | TRBV15 | TGTGCCACCAGTCGTGAGGGCTATTCACCCCTCCACTTT | CATSREGYSPLHF
TRBJ1-1 | - | - | TRBV11-2 | TGTGCCAGCAGCCCAGGGGATCGTTACACTGAAGCTTTCTTT | CASSPGDRYTEAFF
TRBJ2-3 | - | - | TRBV7-3 | TGTGCCAGCAGCCTCGAACCGAGGGGGAGCACAGATACGCAGTATTTT | CASSLEPRGSTDTQYF
TRBJ2-5 | once | - | TRBV30 | TGTGCCTGGAGCGGGGGAGAGACCCAGTACTTC | CAWSGGETQYF
TRBJ2-3 | - | - | TRBV27 | TGTGCCAGCAGTCCCGGGGACTCCCTCCCGCAGGCAGATACGCAGTATTTT | CASSPGDSLPQADTQYF
TRBJ1-1 | - | TRBD1 | TRBV13 | TGTGCCAGCAGCACCAGGGGGGCGGAAGCTTTCTTT | CASSTRGAEAFF
TRBJ1-2 | - | - | TRBV7-9 | TGTGCCAGCACCCTCTGGGGACTCTCAGCCTCTTATGGCTACACCTTC | CASTLWGLSASYGYTF
TRBJ1-1 | - | TRBD1 | TRBV27 | TGTGCCAGCAGTTTAGGAGACAGGGGGAACACTGAAGCTTTCTTT | CASSLGDRGNTEAFF
TRBJ2-1 | - | TRBD2 | TRBV5-4 | TGTGCCAGCAGCGGGGGACTAGCGGCCGCTTACAATGAGCAGTTCTTC | CASSGGLAAAYNEQFF
TRBJ1-6 | - | TRBD1 | TRBV7-9 | TGTGCCAGCACCCAAATGACAGGGCCCGACTCACCCCTCCACTTT | CASTQMTGPDSPLHF
TRBJ1-4 | - | - | TRBV7-9 | TGTGCCAGCAGCTATACCCACGATGAGAGGATCGGCGAAAAACTGTTTTTT | CASSYTHDERIGEKLFF
TRBJ2-4 | - | - | TRBV4-3 | TGCGCCAGCAGCCAAGAAACCGGGGATCCTTACTTC | CASSQETGDPYF
TRBJ1-2 | - | - | TRBV6-5 | TGTGCCAGCAGGACAGTCTCACGAGGCTACACCTTC | CASRTVSRGYTF
TRBJ1-5 | - | - | TRBV5-3 | TGTGCCAGAAGCTGCCGAGACAGGTGGATGAGTAGCAATCAGCCCCAGCATTTT | CARSCRDRWMSSNQPQHF
TRBJ2-5 | few | - | TRBV7-9 | TGTGCCAGCAGCTCAGGTCGGGAGACCCAGTACTTC | CASSSGRETQYF
TRBJ1-4 | few | - | TRBV15 | TGTGCCACAGGGGGTGCAACTAATGAAAAACTGTTTTTT | CATGGATNEKLFF
TRBJ2-1 | - | - | TRBV29-1 | TGCAGCGTTGAAGATAGAGTACAGATCTACAATGAGCAGTTCTTC | CSVEDRVQIYNEQFF
TRBJ1-2 | - | - | TRBV9 | TGTGCCAGCAGCGTAGCTCAAGACAGAGCTAACTATGGCTACACCTTC | CASSVAQDRANYGYTF
TRBJ1-5 | - | - | TRBV9 | TGTGCCAGCAGCGTAGGTCAGAGCAATCAGCCCCAGCATTTT | CASSVGQSNQPQHF
TRBJ2-3 | - | TRBD2 | TRBV4-2 | TGTGCCAGCAGCCAACTACCGGGCGGGGGACTAGCGGCAGATGGCCTGGATACGCAGTATTTT | CASSQLPGGGLAADGLDTQYF
TRBJ2-3 | - | - | TRBV27 | TGTGCCAGCAGTCTGACGACTAGCACAGATACGCAGTATTTT | CASSLTTSTDTQYF
TRBJ1-3 | - | - | TRBV15 | TGTGCCACCAGCAACCCTGGGGCCATGGGAGGAAACACCATATATTTT | CATSNPGAMGGNTIYF
TRBJ1-1 | - | TRBD1 | TRBV5-6 | TGTGCCAGCAGCTTCGGACAGGGGGCTGCTGAAGCTTTCTTT | CASSFGQGAAEAFF
TRBJ2-5 | once | - | TRBV5-6 | TGTGCCAGCAGCTTGAACAGTCGGTCAGATACGTACTTC | CASSLNSRSDTYF
TRBJ1-1 | - | TRBD1 | TRBV30 | TGTGCCTGGGGCGGGACAGGGGGCTTTGGTGAAGCTTTCTTT | CAWGGTGGFGEAFF
TRBJ1-2 | - | - | TRBV28 | TGTGCCAGCAGTTATACCGGGACATCCTATGGCTACACCTTC | CASSYTGTSYGYTF
TRBJ1-5 | - | - | TRBV7-2 | TGTGCCAGCAGCCCCACCGGGGTGGGCAATCAGCCCCAGCATTTT | CASSPTGVGNQPQHF
TRBJ2-2 | - | - | TRBV5-6 | TGTGCCAGCGGTGGGATTAAGACAGTGAACACCGGGGAGCTGTTTTTT | CASGGIKTVNTGELFF
TRBJ1-5 | - | TRBD1 | TRBV27 | TGTGCCAGCAGTTATGGGACAGGTCAGCCCCAGCATTTT | CASSYGTGQPQHF
TRBJ1-5 | - | - | TRBV6-1 | TGTGCCAGCAGGGGGCTGGCTCAGCCCCAGCATTTT | CASRGLAQPQHF
TRBJ2-6 | - | - | TRBV30 | TGTGCCTGGAGTGTACTAGTCTCTGGGGCCAACGTCCTGACTTTC | CAWSVLVSGANVLTF
TRBJ1-4 | - | TRBD1 | TRBV4-2 | TGTGCCAGCAGCCAAGGGACAGGGACCTACACAACTAATGAAAAACTGTTTTTT | CASSQGTGTYTTNEKLFF
TRBJ1-4 | - | - | TRBV4-2 | TGTGCCAGCAGCCAAGAAGGCCCCGGGGATAATGAAAAACTGTTTTTT | CASSQEGPGDNEKLFF
TRBJ1-2 | few | - | TRBV15 | TGTGCCACCCGGCAGGGCATCACTAACTATGGCTACACCTTC | CATRQGITNYGYTF
TRBJ1-1 | - | TRBD1 | TRBV6-5 | TGTGCCAGCACCGGGACAGGGGCTGAAGCTTTCTTT | CASTGTGAEAFF
TRBJ2-5 | - | - | TRBV5-1 | TGCGCCAGCAGCTTAATTAGGGGGACCCAGTACTTC | CASSLIRGTQYF
TRBJ2-1 | - | - | TRBV28 | TGTGCCAGCAGTTTAGAGGGGGTAGCCGAAGTGACCTACAATGAGCAGTTCTTC | CASSLEGVAEVTYNEQFF
TRBJ2-2 | - | TRBD2 | TRBV7-7 | TGTGCTAGCGGAATTACCGTAGCGGGGGGAAACACCGGGGAGCTGTTTTTT | CASGITVAGGNTGELFF
TRBJ2-3 | - | TRBD1 | TRBV15 | TGTGCCACCAGTATCCGGGACAGGGAGGTAGATACGCAGTATTTT | CATSIRDREVDTQYF
TRBJ1-3 | once | - | TRBV28 | TGTGCCACCCCAGCAGGTGGTTCCGGAAACACCATATATTTT | CATPAGGSGNTIYF
TRBJ1-5 | - | - | TRBV5-6 | TGTGCCAGCAGCTTGTTACAGGGTAGTCAGCCCCAGCATTTT | CASSLLQGSQPQHF
TRBJ2-1 | - | TRBD2 | TRBV9 | TGTGCCAGCAGCTCACCTAGCGGGGGTACTACCTACAATGAGCAGTTCTTC | CASSSPSGGTTYNEQFF
TRBJ1-2 | - | - | TRBV29-1 | TGCAGCGTGGAGGACAGATCACACTATGGCTACACCTTC | CSVEDRSHYGYTF
TRBJ2-3 | - | TRBD2 | TRBV6-4 | TGTGCCAGCAGTGACGGGAGCGGGGGAAGCACAGATACGCAGTATTTT | CASSDGSGGSTDTQYF
TRBJ1-6 | - | TRBD1 | TRBV19 | TGTGCCAGTAGTTGGGACAGCTATAATTCACCCCTCCACTTT | CASSWDSYNSPLHF
TRBJ2-5 | - | - | TRBV27 | TGTGCCAGCAGCGGAGGGGTTGGGGTATTAGAGACCCAGTACTTC | CASSGGVGVLETQYF